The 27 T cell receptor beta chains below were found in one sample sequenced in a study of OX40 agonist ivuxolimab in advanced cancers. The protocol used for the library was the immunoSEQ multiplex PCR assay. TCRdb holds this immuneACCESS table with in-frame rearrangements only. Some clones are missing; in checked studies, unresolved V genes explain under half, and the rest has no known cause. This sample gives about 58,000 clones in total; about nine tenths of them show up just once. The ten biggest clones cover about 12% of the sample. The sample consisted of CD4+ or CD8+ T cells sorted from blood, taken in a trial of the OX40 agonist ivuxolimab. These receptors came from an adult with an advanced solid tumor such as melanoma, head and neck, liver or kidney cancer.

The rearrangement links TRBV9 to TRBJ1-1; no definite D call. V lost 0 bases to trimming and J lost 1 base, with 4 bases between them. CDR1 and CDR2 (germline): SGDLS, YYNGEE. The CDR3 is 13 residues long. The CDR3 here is CASSVGKNTEAFF. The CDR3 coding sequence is TGTGCCAGCAGCGTAGGAAAGAACACTGAAGCTTTCTTT. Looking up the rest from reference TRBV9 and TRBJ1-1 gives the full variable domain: DSGVTQTPKHLITATGQRVTLRCSPRSGDLSVYWYQQSLDQGLQFLIQYYNGEERAKGNILERFSAQQFPDLHSELNLSSLELGDSALYFCASSVGKNTEAFFGQGTRLTVV.

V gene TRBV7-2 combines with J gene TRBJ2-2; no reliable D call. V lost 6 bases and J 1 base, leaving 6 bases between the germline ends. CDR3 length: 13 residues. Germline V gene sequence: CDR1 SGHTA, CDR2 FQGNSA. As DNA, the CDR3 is TGTGCCAGCAGTGTCGTGAACACCGGGGAGCTGTTTTTT. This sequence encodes CASSVVNTGELFF. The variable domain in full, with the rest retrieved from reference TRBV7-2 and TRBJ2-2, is GAGVSQSPSNKVTEKGKDVELRCDPISGHTALYWYRQSLGQGLEFLIYFQGNSAPDKSGLPSDRFSAERTGGSVSTLTIQRTQQEDSAVYLCASSVVNTGELFFGEGSRLTVL.

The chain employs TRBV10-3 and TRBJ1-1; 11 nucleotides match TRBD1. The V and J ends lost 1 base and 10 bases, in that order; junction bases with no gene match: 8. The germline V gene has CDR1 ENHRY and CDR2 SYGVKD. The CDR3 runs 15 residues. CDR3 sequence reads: CAISEWRTGGYGAFF. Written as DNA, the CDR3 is TGTGCCATCAGTGAGTGGCGGACAGGGGGCTATGGAGCTTTCTTT.

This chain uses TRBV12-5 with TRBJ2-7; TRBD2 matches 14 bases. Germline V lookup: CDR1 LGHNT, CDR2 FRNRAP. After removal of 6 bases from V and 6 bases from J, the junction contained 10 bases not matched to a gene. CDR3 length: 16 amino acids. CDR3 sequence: CASGQYGTSGRSEQYV. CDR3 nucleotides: TGTGCTAGTGGCCAATATGGGACTAGCGGGAGAAGCGAGCAGTACGTC.

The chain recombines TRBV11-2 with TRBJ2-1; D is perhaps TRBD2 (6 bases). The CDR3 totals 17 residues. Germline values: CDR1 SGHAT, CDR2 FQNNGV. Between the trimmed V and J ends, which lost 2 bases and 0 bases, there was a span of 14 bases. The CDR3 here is CASSLRERRSSYNEQFF. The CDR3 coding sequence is TGTGCCAGCAGCTTACGGGAGCGCCGCAGCTCCTACAATGAGCAGTTCTTC.

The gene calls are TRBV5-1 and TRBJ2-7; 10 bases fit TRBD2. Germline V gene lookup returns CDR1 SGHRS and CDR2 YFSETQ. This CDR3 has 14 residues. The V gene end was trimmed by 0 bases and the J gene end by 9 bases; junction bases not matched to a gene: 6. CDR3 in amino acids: CASSLALAGKGQYF. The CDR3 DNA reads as TGCGCCAGCAGCTTGGCACTAGCGGGAAAGGGGCAGTACTTC.

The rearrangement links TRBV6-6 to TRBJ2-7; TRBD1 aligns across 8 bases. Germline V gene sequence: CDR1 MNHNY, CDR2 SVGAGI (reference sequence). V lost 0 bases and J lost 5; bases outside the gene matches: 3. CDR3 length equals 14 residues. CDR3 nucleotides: TGTGCCAGCAGTTACTCGACAGGGGTGCACGAGCAGTACTTC. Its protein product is CASSYSTGVHEQYF.

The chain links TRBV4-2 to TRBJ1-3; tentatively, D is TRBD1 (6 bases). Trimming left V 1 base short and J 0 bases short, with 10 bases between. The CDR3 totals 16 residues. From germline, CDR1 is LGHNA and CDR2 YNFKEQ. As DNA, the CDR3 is TGTGCCAGCAGCCAAGCCGAGACAGGCTCTGGAAACACCATATATTTT. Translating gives CASSQAETGSGNTIYF.

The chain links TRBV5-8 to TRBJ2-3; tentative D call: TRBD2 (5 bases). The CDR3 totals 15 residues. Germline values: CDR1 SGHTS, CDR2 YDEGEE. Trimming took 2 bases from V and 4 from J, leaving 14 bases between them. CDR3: CASSFYLRAADTQYF. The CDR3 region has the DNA TGTGCCAGCAGCTTCTACTTGAGGGCGGCAGATACGCAGTATTTT.

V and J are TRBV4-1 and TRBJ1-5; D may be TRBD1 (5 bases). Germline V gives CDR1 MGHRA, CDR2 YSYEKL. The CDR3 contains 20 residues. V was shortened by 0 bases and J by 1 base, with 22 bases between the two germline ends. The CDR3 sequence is CASSQDSPGPTGRSNQPQHF. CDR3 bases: TGCGCCAGCAGCCAAGATTCTCCAGGGCCCACCGGTAGGAGCAATCAGCCCCAGCATTTT.

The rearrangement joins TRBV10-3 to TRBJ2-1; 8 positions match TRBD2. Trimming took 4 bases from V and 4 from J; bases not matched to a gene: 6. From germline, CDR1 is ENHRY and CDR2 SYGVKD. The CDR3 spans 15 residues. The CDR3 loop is CAISGLSGGYNEQFF. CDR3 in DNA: TGTGCCATCAGTGGGCTAAGCGGGGGTTACAATGAGCAGTTCTTC.

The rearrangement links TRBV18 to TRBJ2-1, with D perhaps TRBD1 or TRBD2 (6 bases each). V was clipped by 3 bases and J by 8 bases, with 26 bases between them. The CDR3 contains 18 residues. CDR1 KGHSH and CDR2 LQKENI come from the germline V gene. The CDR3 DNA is TGTGCCAGCTCACCCGTAATTTTACAGGGAGGACACTTCGATGAGCAGTTCTTC. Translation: CASSPVILQGGHFDEQFF.

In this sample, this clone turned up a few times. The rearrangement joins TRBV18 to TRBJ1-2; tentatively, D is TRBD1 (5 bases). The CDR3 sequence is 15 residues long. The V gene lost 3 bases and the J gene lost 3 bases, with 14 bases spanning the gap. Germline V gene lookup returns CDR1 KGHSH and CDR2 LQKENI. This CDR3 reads CASSPRWGTDYGYTF. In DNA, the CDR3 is TGTGCCAGCTCACCTCGTTGGGGGACGGACTATGGCTACACCTTC.

This CDR3 reads CASGLDLGRFTGELFF. DNA for the CDR3: TGTGCTAGTGGTTTGGATCTCGGGAGATTCACCGGGGAGCTGTTTTTT. The V and J genes are TRBV12-5 and TRBJ2-2; possible D gene TRBD2, 6 bases. The V gene lost 1 base and the J gene lost 4 bases, with 13 bases spanning the gap. CDR1 is LGHNT and CDR2 is FRNRAP in the germline V gene. The CDR3 runs 16 residues.

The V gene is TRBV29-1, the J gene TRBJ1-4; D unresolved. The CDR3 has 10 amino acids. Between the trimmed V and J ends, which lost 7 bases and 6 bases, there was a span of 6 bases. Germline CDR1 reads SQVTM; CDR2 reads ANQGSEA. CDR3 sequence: CSGFYEKLFF. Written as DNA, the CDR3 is TGCAGCGGTTTCTATGAAAAACTGTTTTTT. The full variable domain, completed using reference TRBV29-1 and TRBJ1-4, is SAVISQKPSRDICQRGTSLTIQCQVDSQVTMMFWYRQQPGQSLTLIATANQGSEATYESGFVIDKFPISRPNLTFSTLTVSNMSPEDSSIYLCSGFYEKLFFGSGTQLSVL.

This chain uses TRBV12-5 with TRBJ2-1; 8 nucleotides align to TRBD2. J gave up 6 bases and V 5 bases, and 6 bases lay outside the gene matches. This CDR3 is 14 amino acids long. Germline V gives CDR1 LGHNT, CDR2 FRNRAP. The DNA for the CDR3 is TGTGCTAGTGGTCCATCGGGGGGGGCCAATGAGCAGTTCTTC. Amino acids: CASGPSGGANEQFF.

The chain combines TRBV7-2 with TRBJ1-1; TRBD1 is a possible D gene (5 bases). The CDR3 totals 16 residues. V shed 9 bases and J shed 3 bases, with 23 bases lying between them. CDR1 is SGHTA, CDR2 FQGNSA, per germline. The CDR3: CASGGYWGGGHTEAFF. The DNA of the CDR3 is TGTGCCAGTGGCGGCTACTGGGGGGGAGGGCACACTGAAGCTTTCTTT.

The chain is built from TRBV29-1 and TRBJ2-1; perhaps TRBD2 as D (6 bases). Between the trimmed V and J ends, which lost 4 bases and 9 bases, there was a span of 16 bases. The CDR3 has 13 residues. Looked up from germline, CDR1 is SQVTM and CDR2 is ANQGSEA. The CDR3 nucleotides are TGCAGCGTTGGGGACTCCCCGTCGGTTGAGCAGTTCTTC. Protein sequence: CSVGDSPSVEQFF.

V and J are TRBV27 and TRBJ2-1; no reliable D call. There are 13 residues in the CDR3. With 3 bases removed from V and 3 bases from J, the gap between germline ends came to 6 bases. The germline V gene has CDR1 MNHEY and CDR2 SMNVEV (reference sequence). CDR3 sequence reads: CASSLGYYNEQFF. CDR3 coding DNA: TGTGCCAGCAGTTTGGGGTACTACAATGAGCAGTTCTTC.

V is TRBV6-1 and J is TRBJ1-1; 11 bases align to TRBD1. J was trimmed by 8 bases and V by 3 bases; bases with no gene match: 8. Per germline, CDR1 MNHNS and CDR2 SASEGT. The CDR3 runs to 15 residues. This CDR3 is CASSDRGQGAWEAFF. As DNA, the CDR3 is TGTGCCAGCAGTGACCGCGGACAGGGGGCATGGGAAGCTTTCTTT.

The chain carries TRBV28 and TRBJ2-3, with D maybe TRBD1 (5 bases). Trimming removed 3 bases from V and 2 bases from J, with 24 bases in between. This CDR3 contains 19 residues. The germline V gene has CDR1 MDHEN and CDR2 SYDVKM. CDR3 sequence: CASSFVNLGLLSVTDTQYF. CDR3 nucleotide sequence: TGTGCCAGCAGTTTCGTAAATCTGGGGCTTCTTTCCGTCACAGATACGCAGTATTTT.

CDR3 nucleotides: TGTGCCAGCAGTTTAGCGGGACACGGTCTACTCGAGCAGTACTTC. Encoded protein: CASSLAGHGLLEQYF. V usage is TRBV27 and J usage is TRBJ2-7; D could derive from TRBD1 or TRBD2 (6 bases each). The V and J ends lost 2 bases and 6 bases respectively, with 17 bases between them. Germline V CDR1 and CDR2: MNHEY, SMNVEV (reference sequence). This CDR3 has 15 amino acids.

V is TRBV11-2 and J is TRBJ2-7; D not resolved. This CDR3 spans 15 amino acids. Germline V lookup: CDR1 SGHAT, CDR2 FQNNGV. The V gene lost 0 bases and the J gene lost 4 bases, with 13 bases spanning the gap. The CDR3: CASSLEAGRQYEQYF. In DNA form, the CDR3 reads TGTGCCAGCAGCTTAGAGGCAGGCCGACAATACGAGCAGTACTTC. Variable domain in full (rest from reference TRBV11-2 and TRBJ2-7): EAGVAQSPRYKIIEKRQSVAFWCNPISGHATLYWYQQILGQGPKLLIQFQNNGVVDDSQLPKDRFSAERLKGVDSTLKIQPAKLEDSAVYLCASSLEAGRQYEQYFGPGTRLTVT.

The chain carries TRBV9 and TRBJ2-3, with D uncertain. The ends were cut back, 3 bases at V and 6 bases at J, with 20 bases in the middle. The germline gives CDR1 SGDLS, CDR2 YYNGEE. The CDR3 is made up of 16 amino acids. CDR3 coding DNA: TGTGCCAGCAGCGGCGAGGCGGTAGTCATAAGGGATACGCAGTATTTT. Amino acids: CASSGEAVVIRDTQYF.

CDR3: CATARYNEQFF. Here the CDR3 DNA reads TGTGCCACCGCCAGGTACAATGAGCAGTTCTTC. The chain recombines TRBV25-1 with TRBJ2-1, with D unresolved. V gave up 10 bases and J gave up 4 bases, with 8 bases separating them. The CDR3 loop spans 11 amino acids. Germline V lookup: CDR1 MGHDK, CDR2 SYGVNS.

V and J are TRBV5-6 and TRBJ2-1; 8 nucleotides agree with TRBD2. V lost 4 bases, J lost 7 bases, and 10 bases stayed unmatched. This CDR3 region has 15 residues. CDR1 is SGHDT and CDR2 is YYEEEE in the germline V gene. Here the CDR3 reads CASSPGTRGLNEQFF. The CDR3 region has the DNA TGTGCCAGCAGCCCCGGGACTAGGGGCCTAAATGAGCAGTTCTTC.

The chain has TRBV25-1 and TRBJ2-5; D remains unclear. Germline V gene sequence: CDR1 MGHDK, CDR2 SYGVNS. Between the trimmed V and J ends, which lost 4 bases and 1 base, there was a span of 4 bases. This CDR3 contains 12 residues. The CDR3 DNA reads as TGTGCCAGCAGTGGGGGCCAAGAGACCCAGTACTTC. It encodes CASSGGQETQYF. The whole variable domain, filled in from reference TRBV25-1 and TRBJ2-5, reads EADIYQTPRYLVIGTGKKITLECSQTMGHDKMYWYQQDPGMELHLIHYSYGVNSTEKGDLSSESTVSRIRTEHFPLTLESARPSHTSQYLCASSGGQETQYFGPGTRLLVL.